The next 13 T cell receptor beta chains were all read from a single sample in a study of cytomegalovirus exposure and HLA in healthy donors. Method: immunoSEQ multiplex PCR; TCRdb's copy keeps in-frame clones and lacks some. The sample consists of over 110,000 clones, around 87% of them appearing once. Input material: PBMCs. All receptors derive from a man aged 18 to 29 in good health and CMV-seropositive.

This chain links TRBV2 with TRBJ2-7, with 10 positions matching TRBD2. Trimming cost V 6 bases and J 2 bases; bases outside gene matches: 7. Germline values: CDR1 SNHLY, CDR2 FYNNEI. The CDR3 runs to 15 residues. CDR3 bases: TGTGCCAGCAGCGCAGGACTAGCGGCAACCTACGAGCAGTACTTC. It codes for CASSAGLAATYEQYF.

The chain joins TRBV18 to TRBJ1-2, with D possibly being TRBD1 (6 bases). The ends were cut back, 3 bases at V and 4 bases at J, with 18 bases in the middle. CDR3 size: 16 residues. Germline V gene data show CDR1 as KGHSH and CDR2 as LQKENI. This CDR3 reads CASSPTTGRGFYGYTF. CDR3 sequence (DNA): TGTGCCAGCTCACCCACGACAGGCCGGGGATTCTATGGCTACACCTTC.

This chain joins TRBV23-1 and TRBJ1-2; TRBD1 might be the D (6 bases). TRBV23-1 counts as an open reading frame of uncertain function. Trimming took off 3 bases at V and 1 base at J, with 15 bases between the two ends. CDR3 length: 16 residues. CDR3 coding DNA: TGCGCCAGCAGTCATCTGCGCCGGGACATTAACTATGGCTACACCTTC. It specifies CASSHLRRDINYGYTF.

The chain carries TRBV7-6 and TRBJ1-1, with unresolved D. The CDR3 is 13 residues long. Trimming took 5 bases from V and 1 from J, leaving 8 bases between them. Germline CDR1 SGHVS, CDR2 FNYEAQ. CDR3 amino acids: CASSNQENTEAFF. CDR3 bases: TGTGCCAGCAGCAACCAGGAGAACACTGAAGCTTTCTTT. Looking up the rest from reference TRBV7-6 and TRBJ1-1 gives the full variable domain: GAGVSQSPRYKVTKRGQDVALRCDPISGHVSLYWYRQALGQGPEFLTYFNYEAQQDKSGLPNDRFSAERPEGSISTLTIQRTEQRDSAMYRCASSNQENTEAFFGQGTRLTVV.

This clone was seen a few times. The rearrangement links TRBV2 to TRBJ2-5; 8 bases are shared with TRBD2. J was trimmed by 5 bases and V by 6 bases; bases with no gene match: 11. CDR1 is SNHLY, CDR2 FYNNEI, per germline. The CDR3 has 15 residues. The CDR3 here is CASSASGGAAETQYF. CDR3 bases: TGTGCCAGCAGCGCAAGCGGGGGCGCGGCGGAGACCCAGTACTTC.

The J gene is TRBJ1-5, the V gene TRBV4-1; D gene ambiguous. This CDR3 spans 13 amino acids. V was cut by 1 base and J by 5 bases, with 6 bases left in between. Per germline, CDR1 MGHRA and CDR2 YSYEKL. CDR3 nucleotides: TGCGCCAGCAGCCAAGGAGTCGATCAGCCCCAGCATTTT. This gives the protein CASSQGVDQPQHF.

The rearrangement links TRBV7-9 to TRBJ1-1; possible D gene TRBD1, 5 bases. This CDR3 is 15 amino acids long. Deletions cut 5 bases from V and 1 base from J, with 14 bases between. Looked up from germline, CDR1 is SEHNR and CDR2 is FQNEAQ (reference sequence). CDR3 amino acids: CASSHASTGNTEAFF. The CDR3 DNA sequence: TGTGCCAGCAGCCACGCGTCTACAGGGAACACTGAAGCTTTCTTT.

Note on this clone: Other DNA sequences from this sample encode an identical CDR3 as well. This rearrangement joins TRBV7-6 to TRBJ2-2; 9 bases agree with TRBD1. Germline V gene lookup returns CDR1 SGHVS and CDR2 FNYEAQ. CDR3 length: 14 amino acids. Trimming took 5 bases from V and 7 from J; bases not matched to a gene: 5. The CDR3 DNA follows: TGTGCCAGCAGCCGGGGGACAGGGCGCGGGGAGCTGTTTTTT. This codes for CASSRGTGRGELFF.

The V call is TRBV18, the J call TRBJ1-2; 8 bases fit TRBD1. V lost 3 bases to trimming and J lost 8 bases; unmatched junction nucleotides: 11. Germline-derived CDR1 and CDR2 are KGHSH and LQKENI. The length of the CDR3 is 15 residues. CDR3 nucleotides: TGTGCCAGCTCACCCGGACAGGGCCAGCCGTGGGGCTACACCTTC. Its translation: CASSPGQGQPWGYTF.

V usage is TRBV6-6 and J usage is TRBJ2-7, with 7 bases lining up with TRBD2. The CDR3 has 14 amino acids. CDR1 MNHNY and CDR2 SVGAGI come from the germline V gene (reference sequence). The trim removed 5 bases at V and 2 bases at J, leaving 6 bases unmatched. CDR3 protein: CASSTPRGAYEQYF. In nucleotides, the CDR3 is TGTGCCAGCAGTACCCCTCGGGGGGCCTACGAGCAGTACTTC.

J is TRBJ1-2 and V is TRBV7-8; 9 bases align to TRBD1. Germline trimming cut 0 bases from V and 12 bases from J; bases unmatched to any gene: 5. Germline V gene sequence: CDR1 SGHVS, CDR2 FQNEAQ. The CDR3 loop spans 13 amino acids. The DNA of the CDR3 is TGTGCCAGCAGCTTAGCCCCCTACAGGGGGCACACCTTC. Its translation: CASSLAPYRGHTF.

The chain has TRBV2 and TRBJ2-6, with D possibly being TRBD2 (5 bases). V dropped 3 bases and J dropped 3 bases, with 9 bases sitting between them. Germline loops: CDR1 SNHLY, CDR2 FYNNEI. This CDR3 spans 15 amino acids. The CDR3 nucleotides read TGTGCCAGCAGTGAGGAGGCGGGTGGGGCCAACGTCCTGACTTTC. Translation gives CASSEEAGGANVLTF.

The chain uses TRBV7-6 and TRBJ2-2; TRBD2 might be the D (6 bases). The length of the CDR3 is 14 residues. V lost 5 bases, J lost 7 bases, and 14 bases lay in between. From germline, CDR1 is SGHVS and CDR2 FNYEAQ. The DNA for the CDR3 is TGTGCCAGCAGCGGCCAGGGAGGTGGCGGGGAGCTGTTTTTT. It encodes CASSGQGGGGELFF.